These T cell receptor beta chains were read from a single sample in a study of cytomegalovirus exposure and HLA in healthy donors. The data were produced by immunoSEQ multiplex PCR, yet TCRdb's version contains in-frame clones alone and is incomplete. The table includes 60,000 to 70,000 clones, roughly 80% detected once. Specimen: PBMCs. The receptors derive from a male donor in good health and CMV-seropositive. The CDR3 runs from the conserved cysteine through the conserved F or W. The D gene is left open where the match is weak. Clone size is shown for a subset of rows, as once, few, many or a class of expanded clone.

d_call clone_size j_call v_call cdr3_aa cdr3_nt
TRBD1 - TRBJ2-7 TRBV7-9 CASSTGGQHYEQYF TGTGCCAGCAGCACAGGGGGACAGCACTACGAGCAGTACTTC
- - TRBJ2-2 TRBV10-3 CAISESGQTLTGELFF TGTGCCATCAGTGAAAGCGGACAGACCCTTACCGGGGAGCTGTTTTTT
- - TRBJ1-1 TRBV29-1 CSGFRDTEAFF TGCAGCGGCTTCAGGGACACTGAAGCTTTCTTT
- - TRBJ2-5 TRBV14 CASSYQTPRRNQETQYF TGTGCCAGCAGCTATCAAACGCCCAGGCGAAACCAAGAGACCCAGTACTTC
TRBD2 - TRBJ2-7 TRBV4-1 CASSQGGSGGSYEQYF TGCGCCAGCAGCCAAGGGGGTAGCGGGGGATCTTACGAGCAGTACTTC
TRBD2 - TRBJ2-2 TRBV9 CASSVGTSGGGELFF TGTGCCAGCAGCGTAGGGACTAGCGGGGGCGGGGAGCTGTTTTTT
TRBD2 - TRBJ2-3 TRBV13 CASSLRTSGVDTQYF TGTGCCAGCAGCCTGAGGACTAGCGGGGTCGATACGCAGTATTTT
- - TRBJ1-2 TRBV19 CASSISTGLSGYTF TGTGCCAGTAGTATAAGTACGGGATTGAGTGGCTACACCTTC
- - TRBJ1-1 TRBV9 CASSVGQITEAFF TGTGCCAGCAGCGTAGGACAGATCACTGAAGCTTTCTTT
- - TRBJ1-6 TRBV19 CASSTTWDISLHF TGTGCCAGTAGTACGACTTGGGACATATCCCTCCACTTT
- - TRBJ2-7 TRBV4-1 CASSLTMSGSYEQYF TGCGCCAGCAGCCTTACCATGTCAGGCTCCTACGAGCAGTACTTC
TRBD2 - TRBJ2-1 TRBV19 CASSIGTSFYEQFF TGTGCCAGTAGTATCGGGACTAGTTTTTATGAGCAGTTCTTC
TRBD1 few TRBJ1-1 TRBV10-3 CAISLGQVNTEAFF TGTGCCATCAGTCTCGGACAGGTGAACACTGAAGCTTTCTTT
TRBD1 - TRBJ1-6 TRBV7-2 CASSLAVGVQGNSPLHF TGTGCCAGCAGCTTAGCAGTAGGAGTACAGGGGAATTCACCCCTCCACTTT
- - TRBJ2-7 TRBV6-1 CASSALRGYEQYF TGTGCCAGCAGTGCCCTCAGAGGTTACGAGCAGTACTTC
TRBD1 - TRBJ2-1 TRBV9 CASSVGRTGFSYNEQFF TGTGCCAGCAGCGTAGGGAGGACAGGGTTCTCCTACAATGAGCAGTTCTTC
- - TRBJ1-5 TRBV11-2 CASSKQGASNQPQHF TGTGCCAGCAGCAAACAGGGAGCCTCTAATCAGCCCCAGCATTTT
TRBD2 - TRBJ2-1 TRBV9 CASSVSGRDNEQFF TGTGCCAGCAGCGTATCCGGGAGGGACAATGAGCAGTTCTTC
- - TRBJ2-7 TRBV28 CASSSPRRATRYEQYF TGTGCCAGCAGTTCCCCGCGGAGGGCCACCCGCTACGAGCAGTACTTC
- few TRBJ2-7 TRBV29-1 CSVEDHREGRYEQYF TGCAGCGTTGAAGATCACAGGGAGGGCCGCTACGAGCAGTACTTC
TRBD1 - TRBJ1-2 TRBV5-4 CASSFTLGTARGYTF TGTGCCAGCAGCTTCACTTTGGGGACAGCCAGGGGCTACACCTTC
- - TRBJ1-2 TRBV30 CAWSVHHDGYTF TGTGCCTGGAGTGTACATCACGATGGCTACACCTTC
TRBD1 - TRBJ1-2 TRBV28 CASSNDGTGNGYTF TGTGCCAGCAGTAATGACGGGACAGGGAATGGCTACACCTTC
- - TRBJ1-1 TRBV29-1 CSVDFGGRGVEAFF TGCAGCGTTGACTTTGGGGGGAGGGGGGTCGAAGCTTTCTTT
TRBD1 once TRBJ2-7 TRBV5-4 CASSLGRDRGQYEQYF TGTGCCAGCAGCTTGGGCCGGGACAGGGGGCAATACGAGCAGTACTTC
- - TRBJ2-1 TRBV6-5 CASSYSTSGLNEQFF TGTGCCAGCAGTTACTCGACCTCAGGCCTCAATGAGCAGTTCTTC
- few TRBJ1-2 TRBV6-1 CASSESGGTSGYTF TGTGCCAGCAGTGAATCCGGGGGTACCAGTGGCTACACCTTC
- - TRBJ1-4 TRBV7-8 CASSLESGRSNEKLFF TGTGCCAGCAGCTTAGAATCAGGGAGGAGTAATGAAAAACTGTTTTTT
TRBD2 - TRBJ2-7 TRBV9 CASSVGLSGGAGYEQYF TGTGCCAGCAGCGTAGGCTTAAGCGGGGGGGCCGGGTACGAGCAGTACTTC
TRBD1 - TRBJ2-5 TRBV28 CASSSWDATGAGETQYF TGTGCCAGCAGTTCATGGGATGCGACAGGGGCCGGAGAGACCCAGTACTTC
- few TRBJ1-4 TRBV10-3 CAISGGAGEKLFF TGTGCCATCAGTGGAGGGGCGGGAGAAAAACTGTTTTTT
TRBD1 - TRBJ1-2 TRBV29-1 CSVTTGFYGYTF TGCAGCGTTACGACAGGGTTCTATGGCTACACCTTC
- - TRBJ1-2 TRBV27 CASSLGSPYGYTF TGTGCCAGCAGTTTAGGGAGTCCCTATGGCTACACCTTC
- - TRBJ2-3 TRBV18 CASSLPRFTGVLKDTQYF TGTGCCAGCTCACTACCACGGTTCACAGGCGTTCTAAAAGATACGCAGTATTTT
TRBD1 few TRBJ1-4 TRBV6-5 CASSYSGQGGNEKLFF TGTGCCAGCAGTTACTCAGGACAGGGGGGTAATGAAAAACTGTTTTTT
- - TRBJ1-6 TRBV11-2 CASSLDWLNSPLHF TGTGCCAGCAGCTTGGACTGGCTAAATTCACCCCTCCACTTT
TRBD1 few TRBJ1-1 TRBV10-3 CAISQGARNTEAFF TGTGCCATCAGTCAGGGGGCCCGGAACACTGAAGCTTTCTTT
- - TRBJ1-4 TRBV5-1 CASSLAREVFANEKLFF TGCGCCAGCAGCTTGGCCAGGGAAGTTTTCGCTAATGAAAAACTGTTTTTT
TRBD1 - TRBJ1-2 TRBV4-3 CASSQDRTGFGYTF TGCGCCAGCAGCCAAGATCGGACAGGGTTTGGCTACACCTTC
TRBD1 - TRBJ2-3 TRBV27 CASSFRDRGIGDTQYF TGTGCCAGCAGTTTCCGGGACAGGGGGATTGGAGATACGCAGTATTTT
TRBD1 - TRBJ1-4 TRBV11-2 CASSSRPAGGQHEKLFF TGTGCCAGCAGCTCCCGGCCGGCAGGGGGCCAGCATGAAAAACTGTTTTTT
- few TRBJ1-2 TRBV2 CASSSQGSGYGYTF TGTGCCAGCAGTTCACAGGGAAGCGGCTATGGCTACACCTTC
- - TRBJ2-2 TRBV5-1 CASSEGTEYTGELFF TGCGCCAGCAGCGAGGGAACAGAATACACCGGGGAGCTGTTTTTT
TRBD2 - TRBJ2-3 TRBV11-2 CASSYPTSGVSDTQYF TGTGCCAGCAGCTACCCGACTAGCGGGGTGTCAGATACGCAGTATTTT
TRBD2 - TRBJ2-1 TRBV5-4 CASSFFLAGGPSEQFF TGTGCCAGCAGCTTCTTCTTAGCGGGGGGGCCTAGTGAGCAGTTCTTC
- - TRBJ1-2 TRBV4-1 CASRDDRRLGGYTF TGCGCCAGCAGAGATGACAGGAGACTTGGTGGCTACACCTTC
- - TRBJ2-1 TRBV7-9 CASRFRGDEQFF TGTGCCAGCAGGTTCAGAGGCGATGAGCAGTTCTTC
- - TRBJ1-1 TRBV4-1 CASSQTAVTEAFF TGCGCCAGCAGCCAAACTGCGGTTACTGAAGCTTTCTTT
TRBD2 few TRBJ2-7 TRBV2 CASRRVGGDEQYF TGTGCCAGCAGGCGAGTGGGAGGGGACGAGCAGTACTTC
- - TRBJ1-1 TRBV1 CTSSQATEAFF TGCACCAGCAGCCAAGCGACAGAAGCTTTCTTT
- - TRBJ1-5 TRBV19 CASSQNQPQHF TGTGCCAGTAGCCAAAATCAGCCCCAGCATTTT
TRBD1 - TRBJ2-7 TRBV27 CASSRIAGTGYYEQYF TGTGCCAGCAGTCGCATTGCGGGGACAGGATACTACGAGCAGTACTTC
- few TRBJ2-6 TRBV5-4 CASSLSQTSGANVLTF TGTGCCAGCAGCTTGAGCCAAACCTCTGGGGCCAACGTCCTGACTTTC
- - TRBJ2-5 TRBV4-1 CASSQGRVETQYF TGCGCCAGCAGCCAAGGCAGGGTAGAGACCCAGTACTTC
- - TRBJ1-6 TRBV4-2 CASSPARENNSPLHF TGTGCCAGCAGCCCGGCCCGGGAAAATAATTCACCCCTCCACTTT